This T cell receptor beta chain appears in the sequencing data of a study of long-term antiretroviral therapy in people with HIV. Without exception, participants with HIV were treated in the United States. The V end lost 4 bases, the J end lost 5 bases, and 15 bases lay between the germline ends. The germline V gene has CDR1 SGDLS and CDR2 YYNGEE. This CDR3 is 14 amino acids long. As for this clone: Antigen specificity is unknown.

An immunoSEQ assay, version v3.0, was performed at survey level. Assay: immunoSEQ multiplex PCR; the TCRdb copy retains only in-frame clones and omits some. The repertoire holds approximately 20,000 clones, with 85% as singletons. Study-wide results and limits: No data on ART adherence, viral resistance or therapy changes. Post-ART samples showed increased diversity that remained below transplant donor control levels. Repertoire composition at all time points was dominated by clones that had expanded before ART.

The specimen was unsorted PBMCs, collected around 4 years after starting antiretroviral therapy. The TCR originated in a man aged 18 to 29 with HIV. The chain couples TRBV9 to TRBJ1-1; D not resolved. CDR3 nucleotides: TGTGCCAGCAGCCCCCCCGCCGGGGAGACTGAAGCTTTCTTT. Translation gives CASSPPAGETEAFF.